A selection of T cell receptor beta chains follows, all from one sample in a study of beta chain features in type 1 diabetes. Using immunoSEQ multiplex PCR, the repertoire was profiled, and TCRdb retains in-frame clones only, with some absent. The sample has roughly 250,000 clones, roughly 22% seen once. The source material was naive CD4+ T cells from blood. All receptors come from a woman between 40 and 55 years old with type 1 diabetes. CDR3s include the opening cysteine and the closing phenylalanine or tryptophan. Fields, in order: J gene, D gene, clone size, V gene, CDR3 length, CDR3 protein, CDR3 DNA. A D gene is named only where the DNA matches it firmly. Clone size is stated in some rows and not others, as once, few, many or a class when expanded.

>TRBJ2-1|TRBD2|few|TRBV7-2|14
CATSFGGSSLEQFF
TGTGCCACCTCCTTCGGCGGGAGTAGTCTTGAGCAGTTCTTC
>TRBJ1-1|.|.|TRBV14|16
CASSRRTATMNTEAFF
TGTGCCAGCAGCCGGCGGACAGCTACCATGAACACTGAAGCTTTCTTT
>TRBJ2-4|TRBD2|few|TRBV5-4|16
CASSYSTSGMANIQYF
TGTGCCAGCAGCTACTCGACTAGCGGGATGGCGAACATTCAGTACTTC
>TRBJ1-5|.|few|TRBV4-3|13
CASSLTANQPQHF
TGCGCCAGCAGTCTAACCGCAAATCAGCCCCAGCATTTT
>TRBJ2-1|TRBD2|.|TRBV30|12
CALGEGLGKQFF
TGTGCCCTGGGGGAGGGGCTGGGGAAGCAGTTCTTC
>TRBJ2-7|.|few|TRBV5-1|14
CASSADSISYEQYF
TGCGCCAGCAGCGCTGACAGCATTTCCTACGAGCAGTACTTC
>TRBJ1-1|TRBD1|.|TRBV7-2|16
CASTRDRGPLNTEAFF
TGTGCCAGCACCCGGGACAGGGGACCCCTGAACACTGAAGCTTTCTTT
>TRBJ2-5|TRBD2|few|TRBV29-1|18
CSVDSLRTSGRKIGTQYF
TGCAGCGTTGATTCTCTTCGGACTAGCGGGAGGAAGATAGGGACCCAGTACTTC
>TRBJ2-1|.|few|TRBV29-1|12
CSVGEGPNEQFF
TGCAGCGTTGGCGAGGGCCCCAATGAGCAGTTCTTC
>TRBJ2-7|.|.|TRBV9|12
CASSVGESEQYF
TGTGCCAGCAGCGTAGGAGAGTCCGAGCAGTACTTC
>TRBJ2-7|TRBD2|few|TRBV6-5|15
CASSYSAGGPYEQYF
TGTGCCAGCAGTTACTCGGCGGGAGGGCCCTACGAGCAGTACTTC
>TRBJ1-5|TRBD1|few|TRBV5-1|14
CASAVGTGYQPQHF
TGCGCCAGCGCGGTAGGGACAGGGTATCAGCCCCAGCATTTT
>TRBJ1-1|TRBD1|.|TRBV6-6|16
CASSGRGQGLNTEAFF
TGTGCCAGCAGCGGGAGGGGGCAAGGATTGAACACTGAAGCTTTCTTT
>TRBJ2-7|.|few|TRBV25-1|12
CASRATSYEQYF
TGTGCCAGCAGGGCGACTAGCTACGAGCAGTACTTC
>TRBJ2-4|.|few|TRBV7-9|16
CASSFFRGFAKNIQYF
TGTGCCAGCAGCTTTTTTCGCGGATTTGCCAAAAACATTCAGTACTTC
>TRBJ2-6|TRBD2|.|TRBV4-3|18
CASSQEGRGKTGANVLTF
TGCGCCAGCAGCCAAGAAGGGCGGGGGAAGACTGGGGCCAACGTCCTGACTTTC
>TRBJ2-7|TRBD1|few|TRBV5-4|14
CASSFGQGSWEQYF
TGTGCCAGCAGCTTCGGACAGGGATCGTGGGAGCAGTACTTC
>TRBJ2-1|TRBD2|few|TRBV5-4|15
CASTQGAGANNEQFF
TGTGCCAGCACTCAAGGGGCGGGAGCGAACAATGAGCAGTTCTTC
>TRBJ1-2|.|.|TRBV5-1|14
CASSLLGEGYGYTF
TGCGCCAGCAGCCTTTTGGGGGAGGGCTATGGCTACACCTTC
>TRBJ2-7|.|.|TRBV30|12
CAWSRQAHEQYF
TGTGCCTGGTCTCGACAGGCTCACGAGCAGTACTTC
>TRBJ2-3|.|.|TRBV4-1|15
CASSPWQGRTDTQYF
TGCGCCAGCAGCCCCTGGCAGGGTCGCACAGATACGCAGTATTTT
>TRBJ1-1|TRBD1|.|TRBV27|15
CASGWEGGLGTEAFF
TGTGCCAGCGGATGGGAAGGGGGCCTGGGCACTGAAGCTTTCTTT
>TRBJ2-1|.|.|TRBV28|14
CASLSPGSYNEQFF
TGTGCCAGCCTGTCTCCAGGCTCCTACAATGAGCAGTTCTTC
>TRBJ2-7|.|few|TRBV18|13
CASSSSRAGEQYF
TGTGCCAGCTCTTCTTCCAGGGCTGGCGAGCAGTACTTC
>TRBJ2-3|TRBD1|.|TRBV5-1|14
CASSPGTVADTQYF
TGCGCCAGCAGCCCCGGGACAGTGGCAGATACGCAGTATTTT
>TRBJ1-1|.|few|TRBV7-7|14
CASSPTEMNTEAFF
TGTGCCAGCAGCCCTACAGAGATGAACACTGAAGCTTTCTTT
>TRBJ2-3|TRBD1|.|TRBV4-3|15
CASSQVTGGTDTQYF
TGCGCCAGCAGCCAAGTCACAGGGGGCACAGATACGCAGTATTTT
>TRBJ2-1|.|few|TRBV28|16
CASSSRGTPYYNEQFF
TGTGCCAGCAGTTCGCGCGGGACTCCGTATTACAATGAGCAGTTCTTC
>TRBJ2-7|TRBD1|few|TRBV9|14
CASSVGQGVSEQYF
TGTGCCAGCAGCGTAGGACAGGGGGTCAGCGAGCAGTACTTC
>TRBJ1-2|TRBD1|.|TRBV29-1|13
CSVATDRVHGYTF
TGCAGCGTTGCAACGGACAGGGTACACGGCTACACCTTC
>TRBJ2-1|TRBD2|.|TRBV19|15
CASHLSGRAMSEQFF
TGTGCCAGTCATCTAAGCGGGAGGGCCATGAGTGAGCAGTTCTTC
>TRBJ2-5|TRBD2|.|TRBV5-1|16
CASSFLPGSGGETQYF
TGCGCCAGCAGCTTCCTTCCAGGGTCGGGAGGGGAGACCCAGTACTTC
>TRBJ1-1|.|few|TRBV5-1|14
CASSLDGLNTEAFF
TGCGCCAGCAGCCTGGACGGGTTGAACACTGAAGCTTTCTTT
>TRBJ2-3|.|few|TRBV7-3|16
CASSLFGGQGTDTQYF
TGTGCCAGCAGCTTATTCGGGGGGCAGGGCACAGATACGCAGTATTTT
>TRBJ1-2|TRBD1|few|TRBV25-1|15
CASSESRTGIYGYTF
TGTGCCAGCAGTGAATCCCGGACAGGGATCTATGGCTACACCTTC
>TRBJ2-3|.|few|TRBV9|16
CASSPRRTAGTDTQYF
TGTGCCAGCAGCCCAAGGAGGACAGCCGGCACAGATACGCAGTATTTT
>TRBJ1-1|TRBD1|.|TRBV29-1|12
CSADRGETEAFF
TGCAGCGCGGACAGGGGGGAAACTGAAGCTTTCTTT
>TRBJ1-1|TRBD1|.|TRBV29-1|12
CSAGQGNTEAFF
TGCAGCGCCGGACAGGGGAACACTGAAGCTTTCTTT
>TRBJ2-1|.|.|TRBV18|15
CASSPRLETYNEQFF
TGTGCCAGCTCACCACGGCTAGAAACTTACAATGAGCAGTTCTTC
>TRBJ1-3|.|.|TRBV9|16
CASSVAGGSSGNTIYF
TGTGCCAGCAGCGTAGCTGGGGGCAGCTCTGGAAACACCATATATTTT
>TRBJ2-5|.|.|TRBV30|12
CAWRDFQETQYF
TGTGCCTGGCGGGACTTCCAAGAGACCCAGTACTTC
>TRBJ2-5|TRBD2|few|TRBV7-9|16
CASSTYVLPGGETQYF
TGTGCCAGCAGCACTTACGTACTCCCGGGGGGAGAGACCCAGTACTTC
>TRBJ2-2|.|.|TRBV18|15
CASSRGQTNTGELFF
TGTGCCAGCTCACGAGGGCAGACGAACACCGGGGAGCTGTTTTTT
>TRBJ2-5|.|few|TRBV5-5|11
CASRDKETQYF
TGTGCCAGCAGGGACAAGGAGACCCAGTACTTC
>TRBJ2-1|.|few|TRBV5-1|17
CASSRAGQSSSYNEQFF
TGCGCCAGCAGCCGCGCCGGACAGTCGAGCTCCTACAATGAGCAGTTCTTC
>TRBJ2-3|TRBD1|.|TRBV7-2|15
CASGSNRGLTDTQYF
TGTGCCAGCGGATCAAACAGGGGGCTGACAGATACGCAGTATTTT
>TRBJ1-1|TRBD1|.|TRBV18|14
CASSEDRGRTEAFF
TGTGCCAGCTCCGAAGACAGGGGACGAACTGAAGCTTTCTTT
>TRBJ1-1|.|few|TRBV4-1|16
CASSQPGGGRGTEAFF
TGCGCCAGCAGCCAACCCGGGGGCGGGAGGGGCACTGAAGCTTTCTTT
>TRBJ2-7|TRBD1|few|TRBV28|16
CASSLIPSTGDYEQYF
TGTGCCAGCAGTCTAATCCCCTCGACAGGGGACTACGAGCAGTACTTC
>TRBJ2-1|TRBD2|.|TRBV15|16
CATSRLAGGPGNEQFF
TGTGCCACCAGCAGGCTAGCGGGAGGGCCGGGAAATGAGCAGTTCTTC
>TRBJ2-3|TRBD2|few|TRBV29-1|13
CSVTSGETDTQYF
TGCAGCGTCACTAGCGGGGAAACAGATACGCAGTATTTT
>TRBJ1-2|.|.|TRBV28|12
CASSLRFSGYTF
TGTGCCAGCAGTTTACGTTTTTCTGGCTACACCTTC
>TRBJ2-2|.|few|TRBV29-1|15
CSVGPETANTGELFF
TGCAGCGTTGGGCCCGAGACAGCGAACACCGGGGAGCTGTTTTTT
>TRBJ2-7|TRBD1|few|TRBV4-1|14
CASSRRDRADEQYF
TGCGCCAGCAGCCGTCGGGACAGGGCGGACGAGCAGTACTTC